The 26 T cell receptor beta chains below come from one sample, sequenced in a study of regulatory T cells in long-lasting Graves disease. The time point was: newly diagnosed GD, antithyroid drugs for less than 3 months. The TCR library used RNA extracted from PBMCs. CDR3-region Arm-PCR and iRepertoire HTBI primers produced the TCR beta libraries. TCRdb reprocessed the multiplex PCR reads via MiXCR and lists one record per CDR3 protein. This table holds 420,000 or so distinct CDR3 sequences, roughly 17% found once. These same records also appear under a second study, on T cells in Graves' hyperthyroidism and ophthalmopathy.

The sample was peripheral blood mononuclear cells (PBMCs), taken at new diagnosis, from a patient treated with antithyroid drugs. Receptors originate from a woman aged 18-35 years with Graves disease.

This clonotype was seen many times. DNA of the CDR3: TGTGCCAGCAGTACCCTAGGGCAGGAACTCAATCAGCCCCAGCATTTT. Translation gives CASSTLGQELNQPQHF. This chain joins TRBV28 and TRBJ1-5; no clear D. Trimming removed 5 bases at V and 3 bases at J, with 17 bases between. CDR1 and CDR2 from the germline V gene are MDHEN and SYDVKM. The CDR3 is made up of 16 amino acids.

Turning to this clonotype: A much more abundant neighbour one base away suggests this may be a read error. The chain carries TRBV7-6 and TRBJ1-5; D could derive from TRBD1 or TRBD2 (5 bases each). The DNA end is more similar to TRBJ2-3, so the J call may be wrong. The CDR3 loop spans 14 amino acids. Germline loops: CDR1 SGHVS, CDR2 FNYEAQ. The CDR3 loop is CASSLGTGPGPQYF. In nucleotides, the CDR3 is TGTGCCAGCAGCTTGGGGACGGGACCTGGGCCCCAGTATTTT.

This clonotype was observed a handful of times. Its ends do not fully match the called genes, so a read error is possible. The V call is TRBV6-1, the J call TRBJ2-1, with D tentatively TRBD2 (6 bases). The V gene's germline CDR1 is MNHNS and CDR2 SASEGT. CDR3 length: 12 residues. The CDR3 DNA reads as TGTGCCAGCAGTGTTGGGGGGAATGGGCAGTTCTTC. This sequence encodes CASSVGGNGQFF.

This clonotype has at least ten counts. The CDR3 DNA is TGCAGTGCTAGAGTCCCTCGTGAGGGGAATCAGCCCCAGCATTTT. Translated: CSARVPREGNQPQHF. The J gene is TRBJ1-5, the V gene TRBV20-1; D is possibly TRBD1 (5 bases). The germline V gene encodes CDR1 DFQATT and CDR2 SNEGSKA (reference sequence). The length of the CDR3 is 15 residues. Trimming left V 1 base short and J 4 bases short, with 14 bases between.

The table lists this clonotype with many counts. V gene TRBV2 combines with J gene TRBJ1-2; D ambiguous. CDR3 length: 12 amino acids. Germline-derived CDR1 and CDR2 are SNHLY and FYNNEI. Trimming stripped 7 bases from V and 3 bases from J, with 9 bases between. The CDR3 sequence: CASTVDYYGYTF. CDR3 DNA: TGTGCCAGCACAGTCGACTACTATGGCTACACCTTC.

In its sample, this clonotype was seen many times. The rearrangement links TRBV28 to TRBJ1-5; the D gene is possibly TRBD1 (5 bases). V was pared by 3 bases and J by 4 bases, with 13 bases between. Germline CDR1 MDHEN, CDR2 SYDVKM. CDR3 length: 15 amino acids. As DNA, the CDR3 is TGTGCCAGCAGTTTCCCGGGACTGGGGAATCAGCCCCAGCATTTT. This gives the protein CASSFPGLGNQPQHF. Full variable domain (rest looked up from reference TRBV28 and TRBJ1-5): DVKVTQSSRYLVKRTGEKVFLECVQDMDHENMFWYRQDPGLGLRLIYFSYDVKMKEKGDIPEGYSVSREKKERFSLILESASTNQTSMYLCASSFPGLGNQPQHFGDGTRLSIL.

This clonotype appeared many times. This chain uses TRBV12-3 or TRBV12-4 with TRBJ2-7; D call uncertain. V dropped 2 bases and J dropped 4 bases, with 6 bases sitting between them. The CDR3 covers 12 residues. CDR3 in amino acids: CASSLLIYEQYF. CDR3 nucleotide sequence: TGTGCCAGCAGTTTATTAATATACGAGCAGTACTTC.

Ten or more counts support this clonotype. The chain combines TRBV27 with TRBJ2-7, with D tentatively TRBD1 (5 bases). The ends were cut back, 0 bases at V and 4 bases at J, with 10 bases in the middle. The CDR3 contains 14 residues. Germline V lookup: CDR1 MNHEY, CDR2 SMNVEV (reference sequence). Here the CDR3 DNA reads TGTGCCAGCAGTTTATCCAGGGCTGGGTACGAGCAGTACTTC. This translates into CASSLSRAGYEQYF.

The chain recombines TRBV28 with TRBJ1-2; TRBD1 matches at 7 bases. The CDR3 sequence is 14 residues long. Germline V CDR1 and CDR2: MDHEN, SYDVKM. The V segment lost 6 bases and the J segment 3 bases; nucleotides outside the gene matches: 7. Here the CDR3 DNA reads TGTGCCAGCAGCCACCGGGACAGCCACTATGGCTACACCTTC. This gives the protein CASSHRDSHYGYTF.

As to this clonotype: A single base separates this from a much larger clone, so it may be a read error. This chain connects TRBV6-1 to TRBJ1-1, with D perhaps matching TRBD1 (5 bases). There are 13 residues in the CDR3. Germline lookup yields CDR1 MNHNS and CDR2 SASEGT. With 6 bases removed from V and 7 bases from J, the gap between germline ends came to 15 bases. This CDR3 reads CASSYRQSSEAFF. In DNA form, the CDR3 reads TGTGCCAGCAGCTATAGACAGAGCAGTGAAGCTTTCTTT.

This clonotype has a single count. The J gene is TRBJ2-2, the V gene TRBV5-4; D is perhaps TRBD1 (6 bases). V was clipped by 6 bases and J by 5 bases, with 11 bases between them. This CDR3 is built from 13 residues. Germline values: CDR1 SGHNT, CDR2 YYREEE (reference sequence). The CDR3 sequence: CASTTQGTGELFF. The CDR3 nucleotides are TGTGCCAGCACAACCCAGGGGACCGGGGAGCTGTTTTTT.

The sample holds many counts of this clonotype. V usage is TRBV7-9 and J usage is TRBJ2-1, with a weak D call TRBD1 (6 bases). Germline lookup yields CDR1 SEHNR and CDR2 FQNEAQ (reference sequence). V lost 6 bases to trimming and J lost 2 bases, with 11 bases between them. The CDR3 sequence is 14 residues long. CDR3 coding DNA: TGTGCCAGCAGTAAGACAGGCCCCTACAATGAGCAGTTCTTC. As protein: CASSKTGPYNEQFF.

The V gene is TRBV7-9, the J gene TRBJ2-1, with 7 bases that match TRBD2. CDR3 length: 17 residues. CDR1 and CDR2 (germline): SEHNR, FQNEAQ (reference sequence). V dropped 1 base and J dropped 7; count of bases not matched to a gene: 13. Written as DNA, the CDR3 is TGTGCCAGCAGCTTAGATGTTCGGGGACTACCGGGGAATGAGCAGTTCTTC. Translated, it gives CASSLDVRGLPGNEQFF.

This clonotype was seen ten or more times. This chain connects TRBV20-1 to TRBJ2-1, with TRBD2 matching over 9 bases. The CDR3 runs 15 residues. J gave up 9 bases and V 5 bases, and 14 bases lay outside the gene matches. In germline, CDR1 is DFQATT, CDR2 SNEGSKA (reference sequence). DNA of the CDR3: TGCAGTGCTTCCTATTTTGCGGGAGGGCTGTTTGAGCAGTTCTTC. This translates into CSASYFAGGLFEQFF.

Details on this clonotype: This may be a read error: a much more frequent sequence differs by one nucleotide. The rearrangement joins TRBV20-1 to TRBJ2-1; TRBD1 agrees at 10 bases. The CDR3 runs to 14 residues. The V segment lost 7 bases and the J segment 10 bases; nucleotides outside the gene matches: 13. CDR1 and CDR2 (germline): DFQATT, SNEGSKA (reference sequence). The CDR3 DNA sequence: TGCAGTGTCCGACAGGGGGCAGGGACCTACGAGCAGTTCTTC. It encodes CSVRQGAGTYEQFF.

This chain links TRBV4-2 with TRBJ2-1; D possibly matches TRBD1 or TRBD2 (5 bases each). Trimming removed 0 bases from V and 6 bases from J, with 18 bases in between. The CDR3 length is 17 residues. CDR1 LGHNA and CDR2 YNFKEQ come from the germline V gene. The CDR3 here is CASSQDFRGKIANEQFF. CDR3 in DNA: TGTGCCAGCAGCCAAGATTTCCGGGGCAAAATTGCCAATGAGCAGTTCTTC.

This clonotype was recorded a few times. V and J are TRBV19 and TRBJ2-3, with 7 bases aligning to TRBD2. The CDR3 totals 13 residues. With 4 bases clipped from V and 4 bases from J, the junction kept 2 bases outside the gene matches. Germline V gives CDR1 LNHDA, CDR2 SQIVND (reference sequence). In DNA form, the CDR3 reads TGTGCCAGTAGTAAGCGGGGTCCAGATACGCAGTATTTT. It yields the protein CASSKRGPDTQYF.

This clonotype showed up many times. The gene calls are TRBV27 and TRBJ2-1, with 9 nucleotides matching TRBD1. The V segment lost 4 bases and the J segment 5 bases; nucleotides outside the gene matches: 12. Germline V gene sequence: CDR1 MNHEY, CDR2 SMNVEV (reference sequence). This CDR3 comprises 17 residues. The CDR3 region is CASSSLLIQGANNEQFF. CDR3 nucleotide sequence: TGTGCCAGCAGTTCGCTGTTGATACAGGGGGCCAACAATGAGCAGTTCTTC.

At least ten counts were recorded for this clonotype. The rearrangement joins TRBV5-1 to TRBJ2-7; 10 bases match TRBD2. The CDR3 contains 15 residues. CDR1 and CDR2 (germline): SGHRS, YFSETQ. The V and J ends lost 4 bases and 7 bases, in that order; junction bases with no gene match: 11. The CDR3 DNA sequence: TGCGCCAGCAGCATAGCGGGAGGCTTACCGTGGGAGCAGTACTTC. It is translated as CASSIAGGLPWEQYF.

In its sample, this clonotype was seen a few times. The CDR3 coding sequence is TGTGCCACGCTAGACAGTAGCACAGATACGCAGTATTTT. This translates into CATLDSSTDTQYF. The chain links TRBV10-3 to TRBJ2-3, with D possibly being TRBD1 (5 bases). Trimming left V 10 bases short and J 0 bases short, with 11 bases between. This CDR3 contains 13 residues. The germline CDR1 and CDR2 sequences are ENHRY and SYGVKD.

This clonotype came up a few times. The genes are TRBV9 and TRBJ2-2, with a tentative D call TRBD2 (5 bases). The germline V gene encodes CDR1 SGDLS and CDR2 YYNGEE. The CDR3 sequence is 13 residues long. V shed 0 bases and J shed 8 bases, with 8 bases lying between them. The CDR3 bases are TGTGCCAGCAGCGTAGCTACGGGGGGGGAGCTGTTTTTT. Translated: CASSVATGGELFF.

This clonotype was seen at least ten times. This chain uses TRBV20-1 with TRBJ2-7, with TRBD2 identical over 11 bases. Germline trimming cut 5 bases from V and 4 bases from J; bases unmatched to any gene: 4. The CDR3 has 13 amino acids. Germline values: CDR1 DFQATT, CDR2 SNEGSKA (reference sequence). The CDR3 reads CSAPGLAGYEQYF. In DNA, the CDR3 is TGCAGTGCTCCCGGACTAGCGGGTTACGAGCAGTACTTC.

This clonotype was seen a few times. In DNA, the CDR3 is TGTGCCAGCAGTTTAAGGCAGTCTAACTACGAGCAGTACTTC. It is translated as CASSLRQSNYEQYF. V and J are TRBV28 and TRBJ2-7; D ambiguous. Germline V gene data show CDR1 as MDHEN and CDR2 as SYDVKM. There are 14 residues in the CDR3. With 2 bases removed from V and 3 bases from J, the gap between germline ends came to 11 bases.

This clonotype came up a few times. V is TRBV6-2 or TRBV6-3 and J is TRBJ2-1; TRBD2 is a possible D gene (6 bases). CDR1 MNHEY and CDR2 SVGEGT come from the germline V gene. The CDR3 loop spans 15 amino acids. Trimming left V 6 bases short and J 5 bases short, with 17 bases between. The CDR3 protein is CASRRLATADNEQFF. The CDR3 region has the DNA TGTGCCAGCAGACGGCTAGCGACGGCGGACAATGAGCAGTTCTTC.

This clonotype occurred many times. V usage is TRBV2 and J usage is TRBJ2-2; D may correspond to TRBD1 or TRBD2 (5 bases each). Trimming stripped 2 bases from V and 7 bases from J, with 11 bases between. The germline V gene encodes CDR1 SNHLY and CDR2 FYNNEI. The CDR3 contains 14 residues. The CDR3 loop reads CASSEPGANGELFF. In nucleotides, the CDR3 is TGTGCCAGCAGTGAACCCGGGGCGAACGGGGAGCTGTTTTTT.

At least ten counts were recorded for this clonotype. The chain is built from TRBV20-1 and TRBJ2-6; TRBD1 might be the D (5 bases). The CDR3 loop spans 18 amino acids. V gave up 0 bases and J gave up 0 bases, with 15 bases separating them. Looked up from germline, CDR1 is DFQATT and CDR2 is SNEGSKA (reference sequence). CDR3 loop: CSARDLLTVLSGANVLTF. The CDR3 coding sequence is TGCAGTGCTAGAGATCTGTTGACAGTCCTCTCTGGGGCCAACGTCCTGACTTTC.